A single sample gave rise to the 11 T cell receptor beta chains below, sequenced in a study of Ad26.COV2.S vaccination and SARS-CoV-2 variants. The treatment was: some 19 received Ad26.COV2.S at low or high dose, single or two shots; 5 received placebo; per-sample allocation not given. Sampling occurred on day 63 after the first vaccine or placebo injection. The protocol was immunoSEQ multiplex PCR, while the TCRdb copy is restricted to in-frame clones and leaves out a portion. The top ten hold approximately 2% of the sample, which has approximately 300,000 clones, just over 85% seen once. This material consisted of peripheral blood, taken in a trial of Ad26.COV2.S vaccine versus placebo. The receptors stem from a person aged 18-65 years who received the Ad26.COV2.S COVID-19 vaccine or a placebo.

The chain couples TRBV6-4 to TRBJ1-5, with a weak D call TRBD1 (5 bases). The V and J ends lost 3 bases and 3 bases respectively, with 12 bases between them. The CDR3 totals 15 residues. Germline-derived CDR1 and CDR2 are MRHNA and SNTAGT. CDR3 residues: CASSEGGGFNQPQHF. In DNA form, the CDR3 reads TGTGCCAGCAGTGAGGGTGGGGGGTTCAATCAGCCCCAGCATTTT.

This clone has a handful of counts. The chain employs TRBV6-2 or TRBV6-3 and TRBJ1-5; D not resolved. The CDR3 has 16 amino acids. CDR1 and CDR2 (germline): MNHEY, SVGEGT. The V end lost 2 bases, the J end lost 0 bases, and 11 bases lay between the germline ends. The DNA for the CDR3 is TGTGCCAGCAGTTACGAAAGCCAATATAGCAATCAGCCCCAGCATTTT. This translates into CASSYESQYSNQPQHF.

The V and J genes are TRBV5-1 and TRBJ1-4, with TRBD1 matching 11 bases. V shed 5 bases and J 8 bases; nucleotides not matched to a gene: 14. Germline V lookup: CDR1 SGHRS, CDR2 YFSETQ. The CDR3 is made up of 17 amino acids. The CDR3 sequence is CASSHAGQGVSSEKLFF. As DNA, the CDR3 is TGCGCCAGCAGTCACGCGGGACAGGGGGTTTCGTCCGAAAAACTGTTTTTT.

The chain is built from TRBV7-2 and TRBJ1-5; no reliable D call. The CDR3 runs 12 residues. V dropped 5 bases and J dropped 3 bases, with 5 bases sitting between them. Germline lookup yields CDR1 SGHTA and CDR2 FQGNSA. The CDR3 is CASSPYNQPQHF. In DNA form, the CDR3 reads TGTGCCAGCAGCCCGTACAATCAGCCCCAGCATTTT.

Of note for this clone: The sample contains more than one DNA sequence encoding this CDR3. The chain has TRBV4-1 and TRBJ1-2; D uncertain. Germline V gene lookup returns CDR1 MGHRA and CDR2 YSYEKL. The CDR3 contains 12 residues. The V end was cut by 0 bases, the J end by 4 bases, with 3 bases between. CDR3 region: CASSQEGYGYTF. In nucleotides, the CDR3 is TGCGCCAGCAGCCAAGAAGGCTATGGCTACACCTTC.

The gene calls are TRBV5-1 and TRBJ1-1; 10 positions agree with TRBD1. V lost 4 bases, J lost 2 bases, and 5 bases stayed unmatched. CDR3 size: 15 residues. The V gene's germline CDR1 is SGHRS and CDR2 YFSETQ. CDR3 DNA sequence: TGCGCCAGCAGCGGGGGACAGGGGCAAAACACTGAAGCTTTCTTT. The encoded protein is CASSGGQGQNTEAFF. Filled out from reference TRBV5-1 and TRBJ1-1, the complete variable domain reads KAGVTQTPRYLIKTRGQQVTLSCSPISGHRSVSWYQQTPGQGLQFLFEYFSETQRNKGNFPGRFSGRQFSNSRSEMNVSTLELGDSALYLCASSGGQGQNTEAFFGQGTRLTVV.

The chain uses TRBV19 and TRBJ2-3; 8 bases are a match to TRBD1. J gave up 0 bases and V 6 bases, and 5 bases lay outside the gene matches. This CDR3 is 15 amino acids long. Germline V gene sequence: CDR1 LNHDA, CDR2 SQIVND (reference sequence). The CDR3 sequence is CASRPTGASTDTQYF. CDR3 DNA sequence: TGTGCCAGTAGACCGACAGGGGCTAGCACAGATACGCAGTATTTT.

The chain joins TRBV10-3 to TRBJ2-7, with D perhaps matching TRBD1 or TRBD2 (5 bases each). The CDR3 sequence is 15 residues long. Germline CDR1 ENHRY, CDR2 SYGVKD. Trimming took 4 bases from V and 2 from J, leaving 15 bases between them. CDR3 region: CAISGTGAGTYEQYF. For the CDR3, the DNA is TGTGCCATCAGTGGTACCGGGGCAGGGACCTACGAGCAGTACTTC.

The chain couples TRBV5-1 to TRBJ2-3, with a possible D match to TRBD1 (6 bases). V was cut by 4 bases and J by 0 bases, with 15 bases left in between. This CDR3 has 16 amino acids. Looked up from germline, CDR1 is SGHRS and CDR2 is YFSETQ. CDR3 residues: CASSVMAGASTDTQYF. In DNA, the CDR3 is TGCGCCAGCAGCGTGATGGCAGGGGCGAGCACAGATACGCAGTATTTT.

J is TRBJ1-2 and V is TRBV4-1; no reliable D call. V was cut by 0 bases and J by 7 bases, with 12 bases left in between. The germline V gene has CDR1 MGHRA and CDR2 YSYEKL. This CDR3 has 14 amino acids. CDR3 nucleotide sequence: TGCGCCAGCAGCCAAGATCTTAATGGGTTTGGCTACACCTTC. It translates to CASSQDLNGFGYTF.

This chain joins TRBV7-9 and TRBJ1-2; D ambiguous. V was shortened by 5 bases and J by 5 bases, with 6 bases between the two germline ends. The CDR3 loop spans 11 amino acids. Germline V gene data show CDR1 as SEHNR and CDR2 as FQNEAQ (reference sequence). DNA of the CDR3: TGTGCCAGCAGCCAATATTATGGCTACACCTTC. Protein: CASSQYYGYTF.